A single sample is the source of the 3 T cell receptor beta chains below, sequenced in a study of cytomegalovirus exposure and HLA in healthy donors. The PCR employed 60 Vbeta primers together with 13 Jbeta primers. Only in-frame clones appear in the TCRdb table, and some are missing; sequencing was by immunoSEQ multiplex PCR. In the table there are 65,000 to 95,000 clones, 65% to 85% of which are singletons. Sequencing was done on a sample of PBMCs. These TCRs come from a man aged 45 to 65 in good health and CMV-seronegative.

The chain couples TRBV6-6 to TRBJ2-1; 9 bases agree with TRBD2. CDR1 is MNHNY and CDR2 is SVGAGI in the germline V gene (reference sequence). The CDR3 is 14 amino acids. V gave up 6 bases and J gave up 6 bases; unmatched junction bases: 6. CDR3 bases: TGTGCCAGCAGAAGACTAGCGGAGATCAATGAGCAGTTCTTC. Translated, it gives CASRRLAEINEQFF.

This chain connects TRBV30 to TRBJ2-3; possible D gene TRBD1, 5 bases. Germline lookup yields CDR1 GTSNPN and CDR2 SVGIG (reference sequence). This CDR3 has 14 residues. Trimming took 6 bases from V and 2 from J, leaving 15 bases between them. The CDR3 DNA sequence: TGTGCCTGCACCCATCAGGGTAACACAGATACGCAGTATTTT. This translates into CACTHQGNTDTQYF.

This rearrangement joins TRBV19 to TRBJ1-1; D is possibly TRBD1 (5 bases). With 4 bases removed from V and 5 bases from J, the gap between germline ends came to 17 bases. The CDR3 totals 15 residues. The germline V gene encodes CDR1 LNHDA and CDR2 SQIVND (reference sequence). This chain's CDR3 is CASSKTDIMGTEAFF. The CDR3 DNA sequence: TGTGCCAGTAGTAAGACAGACATTATGGGAACTGAAGCTTTCTTT.